This T cell receptor beta chain came from a study of response to subunit inactivated influenza vaccine. Study results and caveats: Few new T cells, the authors suggested, are recruited by each seasonal influenza vaccination.

The CDR3 is 15 amino acids. Per the germline V gene, CDR1 is DFQATT and CDR2 is SNEGSKA (reference sequence). V lost 2 bases to trimming and J lost 2 bases, with 14 bases between them. As for this clonotype: Antigen: not known.

TCRdb re-called the RT-PCR reads with MiXCR, one entry per CDR3 protein. The sample contains roughly 500,000 distinct CDR3 sequences, more than 15% of which appear only once. The receptor comes from a man between 50 and 75 years old who received an inactivated influenza vaccine. The sample in question was CD4+ T cells sorted from PBMCs, obtained about 23 months after vaccination. The chain employs TRBV20-1 and TRBJ2-3; unclear D gene. As DNA, the CDR3 is TGCAGTGCTAGAAGCCCCCGAGGCGCCACAGATACGCAGTATTTT. Its protein is CSARSPRGATDTQYF.